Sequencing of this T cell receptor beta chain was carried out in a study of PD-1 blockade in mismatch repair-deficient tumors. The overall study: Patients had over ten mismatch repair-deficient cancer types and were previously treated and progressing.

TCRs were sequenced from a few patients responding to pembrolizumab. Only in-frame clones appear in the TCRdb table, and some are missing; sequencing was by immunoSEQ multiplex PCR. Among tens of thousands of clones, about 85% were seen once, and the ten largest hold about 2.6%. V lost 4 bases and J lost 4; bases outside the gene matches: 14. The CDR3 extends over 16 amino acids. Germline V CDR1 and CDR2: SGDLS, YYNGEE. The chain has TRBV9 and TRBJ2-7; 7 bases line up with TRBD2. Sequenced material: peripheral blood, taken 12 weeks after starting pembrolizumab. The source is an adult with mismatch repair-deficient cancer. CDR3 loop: CASSPTWGGSIYEQYF. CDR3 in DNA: TGTGCCAGCAGCCCGACATGGGGCGGGAGTATATACGAGCAGTACTTC.